The clone carrying this TCR beta chain was counted many times. The antigen is undetermined. Authors' data handling: Owing to the provision of junction-only sequences devoid of quality scores by immunoSEQ, filtering differed. Measured with immunoSEQ multiplex PCR; TCRdb has only the in-frame clones, and not every one. V and J calls and clone size are as listed in that table; D and trimming were resolved from the DNA. The sample records roughly 96,000 clones, about half being singletons. These data originate in a study of shared clonotypes between healthy human individuals. Study context: Two female and a few male donors aged 18 to 49 were enrolled.

Donors were Caucasian adults residing in Nashville, Tennessee, USA. This CDR3 region has 16 residues. Germline CDR1 is SGHRS and CDR2 is YFSETQ. V was shortened by 4 bases and J by 4 bases, with 17 bases between the two germline ends. Study-level points and caveats: Sequencing depth was predicted to influence how clonotypes are shared among donors.

This TCR was sampled from a woman aged 35 to 49 in good health. Some clones in this sample may be carry-over from other donors' samples. The V call is TRBV5-1, the J call TRBJ2-2, with D maybe TRBD1 (5 bases). Sequences were obtained from PBMCs. CDR3 nucleotide sequence: TGCGCCAGCAGCCGTGTGGGGCCGCAGGGCACCGGGGAGCTGTTTTTT. It translates to CASSRVGPQGTGELFF.